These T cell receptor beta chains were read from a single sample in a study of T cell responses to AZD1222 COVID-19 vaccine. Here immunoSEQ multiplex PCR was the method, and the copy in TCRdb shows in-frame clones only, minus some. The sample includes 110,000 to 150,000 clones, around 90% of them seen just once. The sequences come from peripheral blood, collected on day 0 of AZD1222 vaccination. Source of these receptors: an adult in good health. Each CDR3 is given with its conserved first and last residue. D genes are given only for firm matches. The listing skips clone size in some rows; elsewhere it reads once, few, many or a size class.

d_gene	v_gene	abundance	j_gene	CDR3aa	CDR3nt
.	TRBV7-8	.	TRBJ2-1	CASSLESASREQFF	TGTGCCAGCAGCTTAGAGTCGGCTAGCAGGGAGCAGTTCTTC
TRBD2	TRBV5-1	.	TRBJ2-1	CASTRGTSPNEQFF	TGCGCCAGCACGCGCGGGACTAGCCCTAATGAGCAGTTCTTC
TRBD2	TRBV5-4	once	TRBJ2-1	CASRRAGGYNEQFF	TGTGCCAGCAGGCGAGCGGGAGGCTACAATGAGCAGTTCTTC
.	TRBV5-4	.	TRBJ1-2	CASSPSRQYGYTF	TGTGCCAGCAGCCCCTCGCGGCAGTATGGCTACACCTTC
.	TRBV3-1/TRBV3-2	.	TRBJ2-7	CASSPKGGGYSYEQYF	TGTGCCAGCAGCCCCAAGGGGGGCGGGTACTCCTACGAGCAGTACTTC
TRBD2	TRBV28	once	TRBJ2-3	CASSLSTSGSTDTQYF	TGTGCCAGCAGTTTATCGACTAGCGGAAGCACAGATACGCAGTATTTT
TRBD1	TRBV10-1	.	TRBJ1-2	CASSLGQDYGYTF	TGCGCCAGCAGCCTTGGACAGGATTATGGCTACACCTTC
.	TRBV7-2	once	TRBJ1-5	CASSLQARGPSYPQHF	TGTGCCAGCAGCCTACAGGCCAGGGGTCCGTCTTATCCCCAGCATTTT
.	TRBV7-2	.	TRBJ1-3	CASYSGNTIYF	TGTGCCAGCTACTCTGGAAACACCATATATTTT
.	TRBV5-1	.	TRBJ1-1	CASSRLGDTEAFF	TGCGCCAGCAGCCGTCTTGGGGACACTGAAGCTTTCTTT
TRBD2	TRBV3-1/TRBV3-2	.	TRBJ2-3	CASSLTSGRTDTQYF	TGTGCCAGCAGCCTGACTAGCGGGCGCACAGATACGCAGTATTTT
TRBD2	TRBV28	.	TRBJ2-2	CAGGRREGRAGELFF	TGTGCCGGGGGACGGCGGGAGGGTAGAGCCGGGGAGCTGTTTTTT
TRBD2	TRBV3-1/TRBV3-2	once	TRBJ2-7	CASSQVPLGVAGEQYF	TGTGCCAGCAGCCAAGTTCCATTGGGGGTAGCGGGCGAGCAGTACTTC
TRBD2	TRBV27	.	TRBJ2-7	CASRGLAGEQYF	TGTGCCAGCAGGGGACTAGCGGGTGAGCAGTACTTC
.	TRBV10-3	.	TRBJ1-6	CAITQGPGNSPLHF	TGTGCCATCACCCAGGGGCCGGGTAATTCACCCCTCCACTTT
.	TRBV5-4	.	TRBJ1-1	CASSQDVKNTEAFF	TGTGCCAGCAGCCAGGACGTAAAGAACACTGAAGCTTTCTTT
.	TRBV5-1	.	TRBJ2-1	CASSGLWGGGGGDEQFF	TGCGCCAGCAGCGGTCTCTGGGGAGGAGGGGGAGGCGATGAGCAGTTCTTC
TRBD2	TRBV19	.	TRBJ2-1	CASSITSGFYNEQFF	TGTGCCAGTAGTATAACTAGCGGGTTCTACAATGAGCAGTTCTTC
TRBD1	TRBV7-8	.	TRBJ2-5	CASSWTGQQETQYF	TGTGCCAGCAGCTGGACGGGACAGCAAGAGACCCAGTACTTC
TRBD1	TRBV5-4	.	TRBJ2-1	CASSWGTVDEQFF	TGTGCCAGCAGCTGGGGGACAGTGGATGAGCAGTTCTTC
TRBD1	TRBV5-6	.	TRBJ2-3	CASSLGTGGSTDTQYF	TGTGCCAGCAGCCTCGGGACAGGGGGATCCACAGATACGCAGTATTTT
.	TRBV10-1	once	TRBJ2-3	CASSENAGDTQYF	TGCGCCAGCAGTGAAAACGCTGGGGATACGCAGTATTTT
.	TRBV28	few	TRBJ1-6	CASSFVTGNSPLHF	TGTGCCAGCAGTTTTGTAACAGGGAATTCACCCCTCCACTTT
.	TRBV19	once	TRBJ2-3	CASTFTDTQYF	TGTGCCAGTACCTTCACAGATACGCAGTATTTT
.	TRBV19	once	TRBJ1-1	CASSIAGYGTEAFF	TGTGCCAGTAGTATAGCAGGGTATGGCACTGAAGCTTTCTTT
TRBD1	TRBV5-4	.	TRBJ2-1	CASSSGQGLEQFF	TGTGCCAGCAGCTCCGGACAGGGGCTTGAGCAGTTCTTC
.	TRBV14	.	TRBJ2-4	CASSQAMGRGNIQYF	TGTGCCAGCAGCCAAGCCATGGGCAGGGGAAACATTCAGTACTTC
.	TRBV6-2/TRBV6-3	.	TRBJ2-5	CASSYIAETQYF	TGTGCCAGCAGTTATATCGCGGAGACCCAGTACTTC
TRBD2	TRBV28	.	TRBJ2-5	CASSGGVMSGSETQYF	TGTGCCAGCAGCGGGGGCGTTATGAGCGGGAGTGAGACCCAGTACTTC
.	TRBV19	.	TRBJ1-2	CASSIEYRVLYGYTF	TGTGCCAGTAGTATAGAATACAGGGTGCTCTATGGCTACACCTTC
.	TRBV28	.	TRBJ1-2	CASSSHPGIYGYTF	TGTGCCAGCAGTTCCCACCCCGGGATTTATGGCTACACCTTC
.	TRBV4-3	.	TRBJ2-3	CASSQLGGTDTQYF	TGCGCCAGCAGCCAGCTAGGGGGCACAGATACGCAGTATTTT
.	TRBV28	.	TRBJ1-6	CASRYGESYNSPLHF	TGTGCCAGCCGCTATGGGGAGTCCTATAATTCACCCCTCCACTTT
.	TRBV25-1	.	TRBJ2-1	CASSASEKQFF	TGTGCCAGCAGTGCTTCGGAGAAGCAGTTCTTC
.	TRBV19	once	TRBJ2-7	CATGSGSYEQYF	TGTGCCACCGGGTCAGGCTCCTACGAGCAGTACTTC
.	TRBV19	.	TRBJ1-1	CASSVPTGGAAFF	TGTGCCAGTAGTGTACCGACTGGTGGGGCTGCTTTCTTT
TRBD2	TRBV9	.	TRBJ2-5	CASSVALGRDQETQYF	TGTGCCAGCAGCGTAGCTCTCGGGAGGGACCAAGAGACCCAGTACTTC
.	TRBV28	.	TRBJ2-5	CASSLSGGPETQYF	TGTGCCAGCAGTTTGAGTGGGGGGCCAGAGACCCAGTACTTC
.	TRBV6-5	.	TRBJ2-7	CASRPGGNYEQYF	TGTGCCAGCAGACCCGGTGGGAACTACGAGCAGTACTTC
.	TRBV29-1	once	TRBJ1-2	CSVAGSDGYTF	TGCAGCGTTGCTGGGTCGGATGGCTACACCTTC
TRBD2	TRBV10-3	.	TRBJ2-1	CAISETGLAGPNEQFF	TGTGCCATCAGTGAAACGGGACTAGCGGGACCGAATGAGCAGTTCTTC
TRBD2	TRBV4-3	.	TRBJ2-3	CASSREFPGLAVRKDTQYF	TGCGCCAGCAGCCGAGAATTTCCGGGACTAGCGGTTAGAAAAGATACGCAGTATTTT
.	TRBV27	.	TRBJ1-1	CASSLYSLNTEAFF	TGTGCCAGCAGTTTATACAGCCTGAACACTGAAGCTTTCTTT
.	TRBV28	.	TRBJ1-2	CASSLGLGGYTF	TGTGCCAGCAGTTTAGGACTGGGAGGCTACACCTTC
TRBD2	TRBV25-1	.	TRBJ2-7	CASRSQGYSGRVQQYF	TGTGCCAGCAGATCGCAGGGCTATAGCGGGAGAGTACAGCAGTACTTC
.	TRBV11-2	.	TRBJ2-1	CAVSFLGEQFF	TGTGCCGTATCTTTCCTGGGTGAGCAGTTCTTC